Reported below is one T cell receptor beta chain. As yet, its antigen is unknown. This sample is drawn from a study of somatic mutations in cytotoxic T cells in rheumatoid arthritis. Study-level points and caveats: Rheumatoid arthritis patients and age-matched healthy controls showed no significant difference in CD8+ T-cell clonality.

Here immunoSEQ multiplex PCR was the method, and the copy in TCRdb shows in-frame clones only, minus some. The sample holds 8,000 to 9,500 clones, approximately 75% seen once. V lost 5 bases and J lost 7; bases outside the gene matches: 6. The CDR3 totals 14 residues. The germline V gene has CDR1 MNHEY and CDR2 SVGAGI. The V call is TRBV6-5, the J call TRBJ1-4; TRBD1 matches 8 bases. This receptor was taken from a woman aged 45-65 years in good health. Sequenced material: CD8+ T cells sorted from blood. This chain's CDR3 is CASSTGQGPEKLFF. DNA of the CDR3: TGTGCCAGCAGTACAGGACAGGGCCCTGAAAAACTGTTTTTT.